Listed below are T cell receptor beta chains from one sample, sequenced in a study of T-cell reconstitution after alpha-beta-depleted transplantation in children. TCRdb reanalysed the PCR reads using MiXCR and keeps one entry per CDR3 protein. The sample lists a few hundred thousand distinct CDR3 sequences; 11% were seen once. The specimen comprised peripheral blood, sampled 180 days after TCRalphabeta/CD19-depleted stem cell transplant. The receptors were sampled from a male patient between 2 and 10 years old who had a stem cell transplant for chronic granulomatous disease, so the T cells may come from the graft donor. The CDR3 runs from the conserved cysteine through the conserved F or W. D genes are given only for firm matches. Not every row has a clone size; where given, it reads once, few, many or a size class.

>TRBV28|-|-|TRBJ1-1
TGTGCCAGCAGTCCTCCAGCGGGGTGGGGCACTGAAGCTTTCTTT
CASSPPAGWGTEAFF
>TRBV24-1|many|TRBD1|TRBJ2-6
TGTGCCACCAGTGATTTGCTCTGGGACAGGGAGCTCTCTGGGGCCAACGTCCTGACTTTC
CATSDLLWDRELSGANVLTF
>TRBV7-2|many|-|TRBJ1-6
TGTGCCAGCTCGACCAGGGTCTCACCCCTCCACTTT
CASSTRVSPLHF
>TRBV5-4|few|-|TRBJ2-1
TGTGCCAGCAGCTCCTCAGGAACGACCACCTACAATGAGCAGTTCTTC
CASSSSGTTTYNEQFF
>TRBV3-1|many|TRBD2|TRBJ2-3
TGTGCCAGCAGCCCCTGGGAGCGGGGCGAAGATACGCAGTATTTT
CASSPWERGEDTQYF
>TRBV7-6|many|-|TRBJ1-4
TGTGCCAGCAGCTCCCAAACCTGGACAGCTAATGAAAAACTGTTTTTT
CASSSQTWTANEKLFF
>TRBV20-1|many|TRBD1|TRBJ2-2
TGCAGTGCTCGCCGGACAGGGGCGGACACCGGGGAGCTGTTTTTT
CSARRTGADTGELFF
>TRBV19|few|TRBD1|TRBJ2-6
TGTGCCAGTGGACAGGGGCTCTCTGGGGCCAACGTCCTGACTTTC
CASGQGLSGANVLTF
>TRBV29-1|many|TRBD1|TRBJ2-7
TGCAGCGTTGAAGGGACAGGGGTCTACGAGCAGTACTTC
CSVEGTGVYEQYF
>TRBV28|many|TRBD2|TRBJ2-1
TGTGCCAGCAGTTCGGGGACTAGCCCCTCCTACAATGAGCAGTTCTTC
CASSSGTSPSYNEQFF
>TRBV7-2|few|TRBD2|TRBJ2-7
TGTGCCAGCAGCTTAGCTCCAGCGGGAGGCTTCGGGCAGTACTTC
CASSLAPAGGFGQYF
>TRBV30|many|-|TRBJ2-3
TGTGCCTGGAGCCCGACCCCAGATACGCAGTATTTT
CAWSPTPDTQYF
>TRBV5-1|many|-|TRBJ2-6
TGCGCCAGCAGCTTACCGGGGGTATCTGGGGCCAACGTCCTGACTTTC
CASSLPGVSGANVLTF
>TRBV28|few|TRBD2|TRBJ2-5
TGTGCCAGCAGTTTCCCGCCGGGACTAGTGGAGACCCAGTACTTC
CASSFPPGLVETQYF
>TRBV7-9|many|-|TRBJ2-4
TGTGCCAGCAGCTTTGTAGGGTCAGCCAAAAACATTCAGTACTTC
CASSFVGSAKNIQYF
>TRBV7-8|many|-|TRBJ2-5
TGTGCCAGCAGCTTAGTTGTGGAGACCCAGTACTTC
CASSLVVETQYF
>TRBV5-5|many|TRBD1|TRBJ1-4
TGTGCCAGCAGCTTGCGGGACAGCTATAATGAAAAACTGTTTTTT
CASSLRDSYNEKLFF